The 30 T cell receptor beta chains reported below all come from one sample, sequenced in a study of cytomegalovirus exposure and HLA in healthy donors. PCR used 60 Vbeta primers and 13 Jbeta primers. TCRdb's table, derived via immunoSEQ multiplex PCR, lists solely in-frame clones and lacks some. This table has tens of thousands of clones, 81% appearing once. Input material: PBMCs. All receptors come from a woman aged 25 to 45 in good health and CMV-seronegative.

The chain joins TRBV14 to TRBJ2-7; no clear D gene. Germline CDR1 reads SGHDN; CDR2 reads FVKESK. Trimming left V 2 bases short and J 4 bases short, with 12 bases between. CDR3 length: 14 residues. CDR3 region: CASSQFVSRYEQYF. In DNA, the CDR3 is TGTGCCAGCAGCCAATTCGTGAGCAGGTACGAGCAGTACTTC.

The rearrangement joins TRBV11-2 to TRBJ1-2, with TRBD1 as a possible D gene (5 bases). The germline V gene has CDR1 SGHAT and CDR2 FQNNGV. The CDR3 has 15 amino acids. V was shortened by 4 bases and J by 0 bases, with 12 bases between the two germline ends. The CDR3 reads CASSSNRRANYGYTF. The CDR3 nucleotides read TGTGCCAGCAGCTCAAACAGGAGAGCTAACTATGGCTACACCTTC.

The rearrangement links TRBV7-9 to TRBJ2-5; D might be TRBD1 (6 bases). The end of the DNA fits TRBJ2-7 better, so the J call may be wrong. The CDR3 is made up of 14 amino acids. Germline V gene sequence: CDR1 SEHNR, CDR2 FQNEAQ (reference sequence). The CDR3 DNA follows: TGTGCCAGCAGCATTCGGGACACCCCCTACGAGCAGTACTTC. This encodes CASSIRDTPYEQYF.

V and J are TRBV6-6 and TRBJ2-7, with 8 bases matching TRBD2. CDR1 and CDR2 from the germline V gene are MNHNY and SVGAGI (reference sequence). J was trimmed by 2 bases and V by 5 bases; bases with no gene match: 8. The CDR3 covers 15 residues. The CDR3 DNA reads TGTGCCAGCAGTCCCCCCGGGACTAGTCCCTACGAGCAGTACTTC. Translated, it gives CASSPPGTSPYEQYF.

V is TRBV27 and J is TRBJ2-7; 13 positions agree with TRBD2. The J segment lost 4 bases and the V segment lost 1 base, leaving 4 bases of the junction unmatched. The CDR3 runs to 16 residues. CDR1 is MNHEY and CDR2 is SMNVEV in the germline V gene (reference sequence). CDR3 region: CASSLFPTSGRYEQYF. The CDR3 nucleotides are TGTGCCAGCAGTTTATTCCCGACTAGCGGGAGGTACGAGCAGTACTTC.

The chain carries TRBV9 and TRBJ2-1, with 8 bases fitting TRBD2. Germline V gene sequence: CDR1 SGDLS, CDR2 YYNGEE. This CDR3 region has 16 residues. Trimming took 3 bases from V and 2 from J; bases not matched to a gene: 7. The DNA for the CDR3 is TGTGCCAGCAGCGCTCGGGGGCGGGAGGCCTACAATGAGCAGTTCTTC. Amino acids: CASSARGREAYNEQFF.

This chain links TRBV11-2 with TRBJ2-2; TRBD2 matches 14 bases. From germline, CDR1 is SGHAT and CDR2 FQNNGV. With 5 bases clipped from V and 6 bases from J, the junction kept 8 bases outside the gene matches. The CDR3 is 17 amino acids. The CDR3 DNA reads TGTGCCAGCAGCACAAGAGGGACTAGCGGGAGAGCCGGGGAGCTGTTTTTT. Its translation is CASSTRGTSGRAGELFF.

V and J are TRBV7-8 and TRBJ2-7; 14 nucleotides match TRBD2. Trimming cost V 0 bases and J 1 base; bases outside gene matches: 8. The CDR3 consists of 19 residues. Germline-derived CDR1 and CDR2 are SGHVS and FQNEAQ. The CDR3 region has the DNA TGTGCCAGCAGCTTAGCCGGGACTAGCGGGAGTGGGCCATCCTACGAGCAGTACTTC. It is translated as CASSLAGTSGSGPSYEQYF.

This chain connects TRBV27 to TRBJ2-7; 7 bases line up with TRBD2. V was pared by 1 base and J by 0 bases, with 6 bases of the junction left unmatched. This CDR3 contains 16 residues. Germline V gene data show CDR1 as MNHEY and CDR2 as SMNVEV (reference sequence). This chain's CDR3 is CASSLYPAGTSYEQYF. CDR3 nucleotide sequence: TGTGCCAGCAGTTTATACCCAGCGGGGACCTCCTACGAGCAGTACTTC.

The chain's CDR3 is CASSQDSGSPAKNIQYF. The CDR3 DNA follows: TGCGCCAGCAGCCAAGATAGCGGCAGTCCGGCCAAAAACATTCAGTACTTC. The chain employs TRBV4-3 and TRBJ2-4, with D perhaps matching TRBD2 (6 bases). Germline V lookup: CDR1 LGHNA, CDR2 YSLEER. Deletions cut 0 bases from V and 1 base from J, with 13 bases between. The CDR3 runs to 17 residues.

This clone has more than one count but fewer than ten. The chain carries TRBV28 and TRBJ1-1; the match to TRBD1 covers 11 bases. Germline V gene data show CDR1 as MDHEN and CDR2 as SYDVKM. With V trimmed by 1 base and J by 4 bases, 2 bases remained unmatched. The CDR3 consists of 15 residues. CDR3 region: CASSLFGTGGTEAFF. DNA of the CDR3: TGTGCCAGCAGTTTATTCGGGACAGGGGGCACTGAAGCTTTCTTT.

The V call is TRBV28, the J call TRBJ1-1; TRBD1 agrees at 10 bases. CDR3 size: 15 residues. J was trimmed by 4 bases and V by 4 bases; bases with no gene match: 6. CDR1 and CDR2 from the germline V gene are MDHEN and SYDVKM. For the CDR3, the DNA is TGTGCCAGCAGTTCCCCGACAGGGGGCAGCACTGAAGCTTTCTTT. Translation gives CASSSPTGGSTEAFF.

The CDR3 sequence is CASSPSLTGNYGYTF. The DNA of the CDR3 is TGCGCCAGCAGCCCTAGCTTGACAGGGAACTATGGCTACACCTTC. This rearrangement joins TRBV5-1 to TRBJ1-2, with 7 bases lining up with TRBD1. With 4 bases clipped from V and 2 bases from J, the junction kept 8 bases outside the gene matches. Germline lookup yields CDR1 SGHRS and CDR2 YFSETQ. The CDR3 extends over 15 amino acids.

CDR3 protein: CASSLTSGPLSYEQYF. CDR3 nucleotides: TGTGCCAGCAGTTTGACTAGCGGGCCCCTCTCCTACGAGCAGTACTTC. The J gene is TRBJ2-7, the V gene TRBV28; the match to TRBD2 covers 10 bases. V trimming: 3 bases; J trimming: 0 bases; junction bases outside the gene matches: 5. Germline CDR1 reads MDHEN; CDR2 reads SYDVKM. The CDR3 totals 16 residues.

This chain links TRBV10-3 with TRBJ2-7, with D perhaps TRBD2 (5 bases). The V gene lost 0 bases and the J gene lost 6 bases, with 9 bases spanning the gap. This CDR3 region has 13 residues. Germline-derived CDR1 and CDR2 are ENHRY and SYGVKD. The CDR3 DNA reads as TGTGCCATCAGTGAGTCCCCGGGATCCGAGCAGTACTTC. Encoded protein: CAISESPGSEQYF.

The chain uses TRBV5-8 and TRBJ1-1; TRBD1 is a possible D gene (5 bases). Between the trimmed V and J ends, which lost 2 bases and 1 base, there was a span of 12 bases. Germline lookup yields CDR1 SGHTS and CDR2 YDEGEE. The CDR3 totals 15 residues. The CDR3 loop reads CASSLLSGGNTEAFF. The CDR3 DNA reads TGTGCCAGCAGCTTACTCAGCGGGGGGAACACTGAAGCTTTCTTT.

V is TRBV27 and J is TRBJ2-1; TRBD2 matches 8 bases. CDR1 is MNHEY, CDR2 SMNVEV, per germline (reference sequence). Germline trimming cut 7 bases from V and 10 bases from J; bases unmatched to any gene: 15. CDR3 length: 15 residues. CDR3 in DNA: TGTGCCAGCAACCATGGACTCCCGGGGGGGCGGGAGCAGTTCTTC. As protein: CASNHGLPGGREQFF.

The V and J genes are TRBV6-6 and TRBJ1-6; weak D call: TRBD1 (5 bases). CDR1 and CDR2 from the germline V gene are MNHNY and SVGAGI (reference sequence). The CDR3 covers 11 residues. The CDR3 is CAGGRNSPLHF. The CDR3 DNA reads TGTGCGGGGGGTCGGAATTCACCCCTCCACTTT.

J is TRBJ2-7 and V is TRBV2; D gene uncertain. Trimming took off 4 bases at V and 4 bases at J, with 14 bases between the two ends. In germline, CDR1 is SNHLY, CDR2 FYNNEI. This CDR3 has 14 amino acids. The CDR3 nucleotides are TGTGCCAGCAGTGTAAACGGAGTCCTATACGAGCAGTACTTC. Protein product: CASSVNGVLYEQYF.

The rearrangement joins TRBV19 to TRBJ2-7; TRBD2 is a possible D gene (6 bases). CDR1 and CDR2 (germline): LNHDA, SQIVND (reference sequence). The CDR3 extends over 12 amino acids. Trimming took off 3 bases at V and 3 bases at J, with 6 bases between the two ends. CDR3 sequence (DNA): TGTGCCAGTAGTATGGGACTCTACGAGCAGTACTTC. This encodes CASSMGLYEQYF.

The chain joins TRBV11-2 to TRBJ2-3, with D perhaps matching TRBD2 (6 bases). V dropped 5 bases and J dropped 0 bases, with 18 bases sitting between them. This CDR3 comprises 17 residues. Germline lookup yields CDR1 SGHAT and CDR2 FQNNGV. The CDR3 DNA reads TGTGCCAGCAGCCGCTTTTTTGCGGGGTCTAGCACAGATACGCAGTATTTT. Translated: CASSRFFAGSSTDTQYF. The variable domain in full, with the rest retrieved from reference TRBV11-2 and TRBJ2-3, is EAGVAQSPRYKIIEKRQSVAFWCNPISGHATLYWYQQILGQGPKLLIQFQNNGVVDDSQLPKDRFSAERLKGVDSTLKIQPAKLEDSAVYLCASSRFFAGSSTDTQYFGPGTRLTVL.

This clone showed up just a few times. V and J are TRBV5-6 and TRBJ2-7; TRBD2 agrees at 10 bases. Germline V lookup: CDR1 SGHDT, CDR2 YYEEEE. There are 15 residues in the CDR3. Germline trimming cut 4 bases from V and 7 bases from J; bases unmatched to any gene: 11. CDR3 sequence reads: CASSTPAGGPEEQYF. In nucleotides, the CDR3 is TGTGCCAGCAGCACCCCAGCGGGAGGGCCGGAAGAGCAGTACTTC.

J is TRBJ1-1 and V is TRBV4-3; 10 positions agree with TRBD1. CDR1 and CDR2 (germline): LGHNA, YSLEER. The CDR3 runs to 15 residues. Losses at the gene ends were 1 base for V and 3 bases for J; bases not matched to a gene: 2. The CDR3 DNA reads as TGCGCCAGCAGCCAAGGAGGGACAGGGGACACTGAAGCTTTCTTT. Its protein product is CASSQGGTGDTEAFF.

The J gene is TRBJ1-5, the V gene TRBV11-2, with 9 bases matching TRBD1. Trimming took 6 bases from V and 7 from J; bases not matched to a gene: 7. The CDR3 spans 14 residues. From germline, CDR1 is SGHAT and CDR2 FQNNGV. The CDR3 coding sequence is TGTGCCAGCAGTGGACAGGGGTTCGGACAGCCCCAGCATTTT. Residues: CASSGQGFGQPQHF.

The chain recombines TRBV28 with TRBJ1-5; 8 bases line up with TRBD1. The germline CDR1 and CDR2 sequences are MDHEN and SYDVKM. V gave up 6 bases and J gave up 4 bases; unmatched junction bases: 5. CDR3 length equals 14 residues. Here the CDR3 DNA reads TGTGCCAGCAGCCAGGGACAGGAGAATCAGCCCCAGCATTTT. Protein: CASSQGQENQPQHF. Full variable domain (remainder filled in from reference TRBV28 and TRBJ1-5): DVKVTQSSRYLVKRTGEKVFLECVQDMDHENMFWYRQDPGLGLRLIYFSYDVKMKEKGDIPEGYSVSREKKERFSLILESASTNQTSMYLCASSQGQENQPQHFGDGTRLSIL.

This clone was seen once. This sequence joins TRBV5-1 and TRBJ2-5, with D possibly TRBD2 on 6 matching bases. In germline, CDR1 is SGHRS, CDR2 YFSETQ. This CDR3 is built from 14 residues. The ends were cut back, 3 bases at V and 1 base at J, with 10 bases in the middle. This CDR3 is CASSSGGSQETQYF. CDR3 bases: TGCGCCAGCAGCTCTGGGGGGTCCCAAGAGACCCAGTACTTC.

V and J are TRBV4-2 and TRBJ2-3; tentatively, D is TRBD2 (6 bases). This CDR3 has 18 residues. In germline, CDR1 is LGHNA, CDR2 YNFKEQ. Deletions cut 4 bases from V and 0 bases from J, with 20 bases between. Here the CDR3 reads CASSPGENPARSTDTQYF. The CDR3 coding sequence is TGTGCCAGCAGCCCGGGGGAGAACCCAGCCAGGAGCACAGATACGCAGTATTTT.

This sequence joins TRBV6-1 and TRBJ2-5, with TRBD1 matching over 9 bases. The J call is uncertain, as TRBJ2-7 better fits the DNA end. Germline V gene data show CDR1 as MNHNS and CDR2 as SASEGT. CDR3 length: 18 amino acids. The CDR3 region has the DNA TGTGCCAGCAGTGAGTGGGTGTTCTCGGGACAGGGCCTTAGCGAGCAGTACTTC. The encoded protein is CASSEWVFSGQGLSEQYF.

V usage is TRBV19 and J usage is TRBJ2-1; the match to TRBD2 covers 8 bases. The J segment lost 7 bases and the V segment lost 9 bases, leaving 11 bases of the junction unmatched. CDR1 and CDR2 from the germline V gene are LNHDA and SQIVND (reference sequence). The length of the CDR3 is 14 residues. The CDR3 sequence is CASSRGGRWNEQFF. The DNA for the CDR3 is TGTGCCAGCTCTCGCGGCGGGAGGTGGAATGAGCAGTTCTTC.

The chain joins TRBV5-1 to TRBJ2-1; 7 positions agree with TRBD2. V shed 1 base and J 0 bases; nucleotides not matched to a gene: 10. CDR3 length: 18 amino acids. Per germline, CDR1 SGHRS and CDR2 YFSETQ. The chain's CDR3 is CASSLQGWEGSSYNEQFF. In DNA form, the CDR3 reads TGCGCCAGCAGCTTGCAGGGTTGGGAGGGGAGCTCCTACAATGAGCAGTTCTTC.